These 23 T cell receptor beta chains were sequenced from one sample in a study of metastatic and nonmetastatic thyroid tumors (dated by TCRdb to the early 2020s). The receptor library was made with PCR. TCRdb names Illumina HiSeq 4000 as the instrument used. The public reads were quality trimmed at Q25 with fastp and then assembled into clones with MiXCR by TCRdb, keeping productive beta chains. The sample yields about 32,000 clones; 20% were counted once. The ten largest clones represent approximately 8.1% of the sample. No treatment had been received by any patient before thyroid surgery. Source material: blood. The receptors originated from a female donor with papillary thyroid cancer or a benign thyroid nodule (not recorded which). Some clones in this sample may be carry-over from other donors' samples.

This clone ranks as medium-sized (0.01 to 0.1%). This chain links TRBV3-1 with TRBJ2-7; D may be TRBD1 or TRBD2 (5 bases each). Looked up from germline, CDR1 is LGHDT and CDR2 is YNNKEL (reference sequence). V was cut by 3 bases and J by 0 bases, with 12 bases left in between. CDR3 length: 15 residues. As DNA, the CDR3 is TGTGCCAGCAGCCATTACCGGGACCACTCCTACGAGCAGTACTTC. This codes for CASSHYRDHSYEQYF.

The sample holds a few counts of this clone. J is TRBJ2-7 and V is TRBV28; either TRBD1 or TRBD2 may fit D (6 bases each). This CDR3 is 14 amino acids long. Trimming left V 3 bases short and J 5 bases short, with 14 bases between. From germline, CDR1 is MDHEN and CDR2 SYDVKM. CDR3 nucleotides: TGTGCCAGCAGTTTTGGGGGGCGCGTAAACGAGCAGTACTTC. This sequence encodes CASSFGGRVNEQYF.

This clone was counted many times. This chain connects TRBV5-1 to TRBJ2-7; 13 positions agree with TRBD2. CDR1 is SGHRS, CDR2 YFSETQ, per germline. The CDR3 is made up of 20 amino acids. V gave up 4 bases and J gave up 7 bases; unmatched junction bases: 23. The CDR3 is CASSAQNQGSTSGRAREQYF. The CDR3 region has the DNA TGCGCCAGCAGCGCCCAAAACCAGGGGTCTACTAGCGGGAGGGCGCGTGAGCAGTACTTC.

This clone has a count of ten or more. This could be a read error, since a much larger clone is one nucleotide away. This specimen includes other DNA sequences encoding the same CDR3. The chain couples TRBV5-1 to TRBJ1-1; D is unclear. This CDR3 is 15 amino acids long. Germline CDR1 reads SGHRS; CDR2 reads YFSETQ. CDR3 DNA: TGCGCCAGCAGCTTGGTCCCGACGGGGAACACTGAAGCCTTCTTT. Translation: CASSLVPTGNTEAFF.

The chain combines TRBV5-5 with TRBJ1-1, with D possibly TRBD1 on 5 matching bases. Per germline, CDR1 SGHKS and CDR2 YYEKEE (reference sequence). This CDR3 contains 16 residues. Deletions cut 4 bases from V and 1 base from J, with 17 bases between. The DNA of the CDR3 is TGTGCCAGCAGCGACCGACAGAGAACTGCGAACACTGAAGCTTTCTTT. It yields the protein CASSDRQRTANTEAFF.

This clone was recorded a few times. V and J are TRBV6-4 and TRBJ1-2, with D perhaps matching TRBD1 (5 bases). In germline, CDR1 is MRHNA, CDR2 SNTAGT. V was clipped by 2 bases and J by 4 bases, with 11 bases between them. The CDR3 consists of 14 residues. The DNA for the CDR3 is TGTGCCAGCAGTGACAATAGGGGTATCTATGGCTACACCTTC. This sequence encodes CASSDNRGIYGYTF.

The chain uses TRBV19 and TRBJ1-2; 9 positions agree with TRBD1. The germline V gene encodes CDR1 LNHDA and CDR2 SQIVND (reference sequence). V lost 10 bases and J lost 0; bases outside the gene matches: 9. The CDR3 sequence is 15 residues long. CDR3 in amino acids: CAIRTGEKTNYGYTF. CDR3 sequence (DNA): TGTGCCATCAGGACAGGGGAGAAAACTAACTATGGCTACACCTTC.

This clone was found a few times. The CDR3 sequence is CASSQGRYNEQFF. CDR3 coding DNA: TGTGCCAGCAGCCAAGGACGCTACAATGAGCAGTTCTTC. The chain links TRBV12-3 or TRBV12-4 to TRBJ2-1, with D unresolved. This CDR3 has 13 residues. Deletions cut 6 bases from V and 3 bases from J, with 9 bases between.

The rearrangement joins TRBV20-1 to TRBJ2-7, with 10 bases lining up with TRBD2. The CDR3 is 16 amino acids. Germline V gene sequence: CDR1 DFQATT, CDR2 SNEGSKA (reference sequence). The junction had 16 bases not matched to a gene; V was cut back by 6 bases and J by 5 bases. In DNA, the CDR3 is TGCAGTGCCCCCATTGGTTCTAGCGGGAGCGGCCACGAGCAGTACTTC. Its translation is CSAPIGSSGSGHEQYF.

This clone was picked up many times. This chain links TRBV29-1 with TRBJ2-4; 7 nucleotides line up with TRBD1. This CDR3 contains 12 residues. The J segment lost 1 base and the V segment lost 7 bases, leaving 1 base of the junction unmatched. The germline CDR1 and CDR2 sequences are SQVTM and ANQGSEA. The DNA for the CDR3 is TGCAGCGCCAGGGGGGCCAAAAACATTCAGTACTTC. Translation: CSARGAKNIQYF.

This clone was found a few times. The V call is TRBV19, the J call TRBJ1-2, with 7 bases lining up with TRBD1. Trimming at V came to 8 bases and at J to 10 bases, leaving 7 bases not matched to a gene. Germline CDR1 and CDR2: LNHDA and SQIVND (reference sequence). The CDR3 extends over 11 amino acids. In nucleotides, the CDR3 is TGTGCCAGTGGATCCGGACAGGTCTACACCTTC. Protein sequence: CASGSGQVYTF.

This clone has only a few counts. This chain connects TRBV20-1 to TRBJ2-2; D is possibly TRBD1 or TRBD2 (5 bases each). Per germline, CDR1 DFQATT and CDR2 SNEGSKA (reference sequence). The CDR3 sequence is 14 residues long. Trimming shortened V by 6 bases and J by 6 bases, and 17 bases separated the two germline ends. In nucleotides, the CDR3 is TGCAGTGCAAGGGGCGGAGAGGGTGCCGGGGAGCTGTTTTTT. It codes for CSARGGEGAGELFF.

The sample holds a few counts of this clone. The chain has TRBV6-1 and TRBJ1-2; D is possibly TRBD1 (5 bases). There are 13 residues in the CDR3. The germline V gene has CDR1 MNHNS and CDR2 SASEGT. V lost 7 bases and J 8 bases, leaving 17 bases between the germline ends. DNA of the CDR3: TGTGCCAGCACGGGTGGTATGAGGGACGGCTACACCTTC. Protein product: CASTGGMRDGYTF.

This clone showed up many times. The chain uses TRBV20-1 and TRBJ1-2; TRBD1 might be the D (5 bases). The CDR3 runs 14 residues. Looked up from germline, CDR1 is DFQATT and CDR2 is SNEGSKA (reference sequence). Trimming left V 0 bases short and J 8 bases short, with 16 bases between. The CDR3 bases are TGCAGTGCTAGAGATGGGCAGGGAACCAGCGGCTACACCTTC. Protein: CSARDGQGTSGYTF.

This clone has a count of ten or more. The V call is TRBV12-3 or TRBV12-4, the J call TRBJ1-2; 7 bases match TRBD1. The CDR3 runs 15 residues. J gave up 7 bases and V 3 bases, and 11 bases lay outside the gene matches. CDR3 sequence: CASSLWRQGDGGYTF. The CDR3 nucleotides read TGTGCCAGCAGTTTGTGGCGACAGGGAGATGGTGGCTACACCTTC.

This chain joins TRBV20-1 and TRBJ2-1; TRBD2 matches 12 bases. Germline CDR1 DFQATT, CDR2 SNEGSKA (reference sequence). CDR3 size: 14 residues. Trimming removed 6 bases from V and 10 bases from J; junction bases left unmatched: 10. The CDR3 DNA reads as TGCAGTGCCGCTAGCGGGAGGGCTCTCGGAGAGCAGTTCTTC. Translation: CSAASGRALGEQFF.

This clone was seen many times. The V and J genes are TRBV15 and TRBJ1-2; D is ambiguous. Germline lookup yields CDR1 LNHNV and CDR2 YYDKDF (reference sequence). The V gene lost 3 bases and the J gene lost 6 bases, with 17 bases spanning the gap. The CDR3 runs 15 residues. The CDR3 reads CATSSLSRTANGYTF. DNA of the CDR3: TGTGCCACCAGCAGCCTATCCAGGACGGCGAATGGCTACACCTTC.

The sample holds many counts of this clone. In nucleotides, the CDR3 is TGTGCCAGCAGCTTATTGGCGGGTAACGACCACATTCAGTACTTC. This translates into CASSLLAGNDHIQYF. The rearrangement links TRBV7-2 to TRBJ2-4; D is possibly TRBD2 (5 bases). Deletions cut 2 bases from V and 8 bases from J, with 16 bases between. CDR3 length: 15 residues. Germline CDR1 and CDR2: SGHTA and FQGNSA. Variable domain in full (rest from reference TRBV7-2 and TRBJ2-4): GAGVSQSPSNKVTEKGKDVELRCDPISGHTALYWYRQSLGQGLEFLIYFQGNSAPDKSGLPSDRFSAERTGGSVSTLTIQRTQQEDSAVYLCASSLLAGNDHIQYFGAGTRLSVL.

The gene calls are TRBV6-1 and TRBJ1-2, with D possibly being TRBD1 (6 bases). The germline CDR1 and CDR2 sequences are MNHNS and SASEGT. The V end lost 2 bases, the J end lost 8 bases, and 15 bases lay between the germline ends. This CDR3 contains 14 residues. This CDR3 is CASSEWGALRGYTF. CDR3 DNA sequence: TGTGCCAGCAGTGAATGGGGGGCTCTGCGGGGCTACACCTTC.

There are a few counts of this clone. As the CDR3 is not closed by the conserved phenylalanine or tryptophan, this likely results from a read error. The chain links TRBV27 to TRBJ1-1; D remains unclear. Germline values: CDR1 MNHEY, CDR2 SMNVEV (reference sequence). There are 14 residues in the CDR3. Trimming removed 8 bases from V and 1 base from J, with 14 bases in between. The CDR3 DNA reads TGTGCCAGCGGAAATTACAAGCCGAACACTGAAGCTTTCCTT. Translation: CASGNYKPNTEAFL.

This clone was recorded at least ten times. This chain uses TRBV20-1 with TRBJ2-5; 13 bases match TRBD2. J was trimmed by 2 bases and V by 1 base; bases with no gene match: 7. Germline CDR1 reads DFQATT; CDR2 reads SNEGSKA (reference sequence). CDR3 length: 17 amino acids. The CDR3 reads CSARGTSGGGPQETQYF. The CDR3 DNA reads TGCAGTGCTAGAGGGACTAGCGGGGGAGGACCGCAAGAGACCCAGTACTTC.

The table lists this clone with a count of one. The chain employs TRBV3-1 and TRBJ1-2; D is undetermined. Germline CDR1 and CDR2: LGHDT and YNNKEL (reference sequence). V lost 1 base, J lost 7 bases, and 7 bases lay in between. The CDR3 covers 12 residues. The CDR3 reads CASSQVQLGYTF. CDR3 nucleotide sequence: TGTGCCAGCAGCCAAGTACAGCTTGGCTACACCTTC. Drawing the rest from reference TRBV3-1 and TRBJ1-2, the complete variable domain is DTAVSQTPKYLVTQMGNDKSIKCEQNLGHDTMYWYKQDSKKFLKIMFSYNNKELIINETVPNRFSPKSPDKAHLNLHINSLELGDSAVYFCASSQVQLGYTFGSGTRLTVV.

This clone has a single count. The chain links TRBV20-1 to TRBJ2-3; perhaps TRBD2 as D (6 bases). The CDR3 length is 16 residues. Deletions cut 0 bases from V and 5 bases from J, with 18 bases between. Germline CDR1 DFQATT, CDR2 SNEGSKA (reference sequence). The CDR3 DNA sequence: TGCAGTGCTAGAGATCTCGGTTGGGACGGGGGAGATACGCAGTATTTT. Its translation is CSARDLGWDGGDTQYF.